The following is a T cell receptor beta chain sequence with its context. This entry comes from a study of blood T cell repertoires in COVID-19. On the study more broadly: There were acute and convalescent COVID-19 samples, and they came from the United States, Italy and Spain. The cDNA or gDNA used as material had been derived from T cells, B-cell-depleted T cells, or PBMCs.

As originally analysed: Scientists estimated how many nucleated cells there were by amplifying reference gene primers. The method was immunoSEQ multiplex PCR; TCRdb's version includes in-frame clones alone and lacks a portion of them. V, J and clone size are taken as reported in that table, and D and trimming were inferred from the DNA itself. The sample consists of about 190,000 clones, 88% of them appearing once. Sequenced sample: peripheral blood. This clonotype originated in a woman in her thirties or forties who had recovered from COVID-19.

This CDR3 reads CASSRGQAMEAFF. In DNA form, the CDR3 reads TGTGCCAGCAGTCGGGGACAGGCCATGGAGGCTTTCTTT. The chain has TRBV6-2 or TRBV6-3 and TRBJ1-1; TRBD1 agrees at 8 bases. After removal of 5 bases from V and 11 bases from J, the junction contained 10 bases not matched to a gene. CDR1 is MNHEY, CDR2 SVGEGT, per germline. The CDR3 covers 13 residues.